The sequence of this T cell receptor (beta chain) was determined in a study of breast tumors, draining lymph nodes, adjacent tissues. Axillary draining lymph nodes of breast cancer patients supplied the node samples. This clonotype was detected a few times. A much more abundant neighbour one base away suggests this may be a read error. In TCRdb, the multiplex PCR reads were re-called with MiXCR into one record per CDR3 protein. This table has 180,000 or so distinct CDR3 sequences, over 25% appearing once. Germline loops: CDR1 SGDLS, CDR2 YYNGEE. The CDR3 consists of 15 residues. The chain uses TRBV9 and TRBJ2-1, with 11 bases matching TRBD2. The sequence was collected from a female donor with breast cancer. Some clones in this sample may be carry-over from other donors' samples. What was sequenced was axillary lymph node tissue. This chain's CDR3 is CASSGSGGALNEPFF. In nucleotides, the CDR3 is TGTGCCAGCAGCGGTAGCGGGGGGGCCCTCAATGAGCCGTTCTTC.